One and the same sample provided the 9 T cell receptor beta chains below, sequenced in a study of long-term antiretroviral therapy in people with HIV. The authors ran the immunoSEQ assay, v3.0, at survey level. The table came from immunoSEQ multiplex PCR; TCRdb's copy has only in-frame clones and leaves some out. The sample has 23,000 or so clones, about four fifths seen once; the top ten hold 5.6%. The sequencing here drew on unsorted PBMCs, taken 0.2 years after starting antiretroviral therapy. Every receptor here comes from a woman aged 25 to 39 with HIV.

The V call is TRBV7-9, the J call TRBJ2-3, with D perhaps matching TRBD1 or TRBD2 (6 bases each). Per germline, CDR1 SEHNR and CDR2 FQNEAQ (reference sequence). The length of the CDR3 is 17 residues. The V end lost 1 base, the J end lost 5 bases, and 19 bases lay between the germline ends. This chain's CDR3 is CASSLDVVRGHIDTQYF. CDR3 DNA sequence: TGTGCCAGCAGCTTAGACGTAGTTCGGGGGCATATAGATACGCAGTATTTT.

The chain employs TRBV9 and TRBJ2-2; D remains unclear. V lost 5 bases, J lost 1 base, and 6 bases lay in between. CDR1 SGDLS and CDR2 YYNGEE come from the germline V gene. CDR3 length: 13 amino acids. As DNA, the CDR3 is TGTGCCAGCAGAGAACAGAACACCGGGGAGCTGTTTTTT. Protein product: CASREQNTGELFF.

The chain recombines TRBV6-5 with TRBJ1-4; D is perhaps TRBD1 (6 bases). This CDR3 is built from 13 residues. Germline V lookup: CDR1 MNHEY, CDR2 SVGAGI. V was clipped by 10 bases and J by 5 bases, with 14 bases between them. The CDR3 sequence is CATGRGLNEKLFF. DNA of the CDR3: TGTGCCACCGGCAGGGGACTAAATGAAAAACTGTTTTTT.

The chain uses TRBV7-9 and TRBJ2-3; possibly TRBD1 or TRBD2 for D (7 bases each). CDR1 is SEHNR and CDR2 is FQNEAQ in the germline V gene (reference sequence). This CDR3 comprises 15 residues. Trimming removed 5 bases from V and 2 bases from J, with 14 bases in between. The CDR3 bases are TGTGCCAGCAGCCGGGGGGACAGATTCACAGATACGCAGTATTTT. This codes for CASSRGDRFTDTQYF.

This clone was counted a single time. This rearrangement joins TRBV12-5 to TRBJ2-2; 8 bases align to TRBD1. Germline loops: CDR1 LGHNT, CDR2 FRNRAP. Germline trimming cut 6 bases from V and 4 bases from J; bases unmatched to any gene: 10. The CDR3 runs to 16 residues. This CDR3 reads CASGRTGYGFTGELFF. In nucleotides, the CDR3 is TGTGCTAGTGGCCGGACAGGGTACGGCTTCACCGGGGAGCTGTTTTTT.

CDR3 protein: CASSVQGNYGYTF. CDR3 DNA sequence: TGTGCCAGCAGTGTTCAGGGGAACTATGGCTACACCTTC. V is TRBV6-1 and J is TRBJ1-2, with TRBD1 as a possible D gene (6 bases). The germline CDR1 and CDR2 sequences are MNHNS and SASEGT. The length of the CDR3 is 13 residues. V lost 4 bases to trimming and J lost 2 bases, with 8 bases between them.

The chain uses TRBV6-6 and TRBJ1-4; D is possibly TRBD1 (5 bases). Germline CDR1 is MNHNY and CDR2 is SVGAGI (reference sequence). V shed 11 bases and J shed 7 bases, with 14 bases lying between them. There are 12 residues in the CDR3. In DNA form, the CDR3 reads TGTGCCTCTACCGGGAGGGGTGAAAAACTGTTTTTT. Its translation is CASTGRGEKLFF.

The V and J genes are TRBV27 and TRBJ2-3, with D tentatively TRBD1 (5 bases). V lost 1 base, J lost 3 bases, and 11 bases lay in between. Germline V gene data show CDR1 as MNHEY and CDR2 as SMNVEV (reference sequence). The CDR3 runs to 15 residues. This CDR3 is CASSLWIDSTDTQYF. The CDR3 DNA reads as TGTGCCAGCAGTTTATGGATCGACAGTACAGATACGCAGTATTTT.

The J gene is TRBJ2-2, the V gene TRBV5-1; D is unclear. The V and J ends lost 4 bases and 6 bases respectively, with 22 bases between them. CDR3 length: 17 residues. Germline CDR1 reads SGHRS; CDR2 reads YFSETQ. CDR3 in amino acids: CASSPPAGSSRSGELFF. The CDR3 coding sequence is TGCGCCAGCAGCCCCCCCGCTGGCTCCTCCCGGTCCGGGGAGCTGTTTTTT.